The 21 T cell receptor beta chains below come from one sample, sequenced in a study of T cells in Graves' hyperthyroidism and ophthalmopathy. RNA transcripts were the template for amplifying TCR beta CDR3 regions. The HTBI primer set drove a first-round RT-PCR of the TCR CDR3. TCRdb analysed the multiplex PCR reads with MiXCR anew, one entry per CDR3 protein. The data show hundreds of thousands of distinct CDR3 sequences, roughly a sixth seen once. The sequenced material came from blood. These receptor sequences come from a woman aged 45-65 years with Graves' hyperthyroidism that later progressed to Graves' ophthalmopathy.

This clonotype has just a few counts. The chain links TRBV19 to TRBJ1-1; 8 bases align to TRBD1. Germline CDR1 LNHDA, CDR2 SQIVND (reference sequence). The trim removed 5 bases at V and 10 bases at J, leaving 9 bases unmatched. The CDR3 has 13 amino acids. The CDR3 nucleotides are TGTGCCAGTAGTCCTGACAGGGGCGGCAGAGCTTTCTTT. Residues: CASSPDRGGRAFF. The full variable domain, with the rest looked up from reference TRBV19 and TRBJ1-1, is DGGITQSPKYLFRKEGQNVTLSCEQNLNHDAMYWYRQDPGQGLRLIYYSQIVNDFQKGDIAEGYSVSREKKESFPLTVTSAQKNPTAFYLCASSPDRGGRAFFGQGTRLTVV.

This clonotype turned up a few times. The V call is TRBV18, the J call TRBJ2-1; TRBD1 matches 7 bases. J gave up 1 base and V 6 bases, and 12 bases lay outside the gene matches. Germline CDR1 and CDR2: KGHSH and LQKENI. The CDR3 length is 17 residues. Here the CDR3 reads CASSQGTAWVSYNEQFF. The CDR3 DNA reads as TGTGCCAGCTCTCAGGGGACAGCCTGGGTGTCCTACAATGAGCAGTTCTTC. Complete variable domain (other parts from reference TRBV18 and TRBJ2-1): NAGVMQNPRHLVRRRGQEARLRCSPMKGHSHVYWYRQLPEEGLKFMVYLQKENIIDESGMPKERFSAEFPKEGPSILRIQQVVRGDSAAYFCASSQGTAWVSYNEQFFGPGTRLTVL.

J is TRBJ1-2 and V is TRBV6-1; D not certain. Germline CDR1 MNHNS, CDR2 SASEGT. The CDR3 sequence is 12 residues long. The V end was cut by 8 bases, the J end by 8 bases, with 15 bases between. The CDR3 is CASDIGPSGYTF. CDR3 bases: TGTGCCAGCGACATTGGACCGTCGGGCTACACCTTC.

This clonotype was recorded many times. V usage is TRBV28 and J usage is TRBJ2-5, with D perhaps TRBD1 or TRBD2 (5 bases each). Trimming shortened V by 5 bases and J by 2 bases, and 21 bases separated the two germline ends. Per germline, CDR1 MDHEN and CDR2 SYDVKM. The CDR3 has 17 residues. CDR3 sequence: CASSAGVGRTNQETQYF. The CDR3 DNA follows: TGTGCCAGCAGTGCCGGTGTGGGACGGACAAATCAAGAGACCCAGTACTTC.

This clonotype showed up just a few times. A read error may be the cause here, since a much bigger clone is one base away. This chain links TRBV27 with TRBJ2-7, with TRBD2 matching 10 bases. Germline trimming cut 5 bases from V and 3 bases from J; bases unmatched to any gene: 1. Germline assignment: CDR1 MNHEY and CDR2 SMNVEV (reference sequence). The CDR3 contains 13 residues. The CDR3 reads CASSASGGYEQYF. Here the CDR3 DNA reads TGTGCCAGCAGTGCTAGCGGGGGCTACGAGCAGTACTTC.

This clonotype was counted many times. J is TRBJ1-2 and V is TRBV30; D remains ambiguous. The CDR3 is 13 residues long. The germline V gene has CDR1 GTSNPN and CDR2 SVGIG (reference sequence). V was pared by 2 bases and J by 6 bases, with 13 bases between. For the CDR3, the DNA is TGTGCCTGGAGTCCCCTGTTGGGTAATGGCTACACCTTC. This gives the protein CAWSPLLGNGYTF.

The rearrangement uses TRBV19 and TRBJ2-2, with 9 bases that match TRBD1. The CDR3 has 14 residues. CDR1 and CDR2 (germline): LNHDA, SQIVND (reference sequence). V lost 6 bases to trimming and J lost 6 bases; unmatched junction nucleotides: 5. The CDR3, as DNA: TGTGCCAGTAGGGACAGGGGACAGGCCGGGGAGCTGTTTTTT. It is translated as CASRDRGQAGELFF.

This clonotype came up a few times. The chain has TRBV7-9 and TRBJ2-7, with D perhaps matching TRBD1 or TRBD2 (6 bases each). Germline CDR1 and CDR2: SEHNR and FQNEAQ (reference sequence). This CDR3 is 15 amino acids long. V lost 1 base, J lost 3 bases, and 13 bases lay in between. As DNA, the CDR3 is TGTGCCAGCAGCTTAGGCGGGACACCACTCTACGAGCAGTACTTC. It encodes CASSLGGTPLYEQYF.

This clonotype was counted once. J is TRBJ2-2 and V is TRBV7-6, with 11 bases that match TRBD1. With V trimmed by 3 bases and J by 5 bases, 5 bases remained unmatched. The CDR3 runs to 16 residues. Germline V gives CDR1 SGHVS, CDR2 FNYEAQ. The DNA of the CDR3 is TGTGCCAGCAGCTTTCGGGGACAGGGGGGAACCGGGGAGCTGTTTTTT. Translated: CASSFRGQGGTGELFF.

This clonotype was counted between two and nine times. The chain couples TRBV18 to TRBJ2-1; possible D gene TRBD1, 5 bases. The V end lost 3 bases, the J end lost 5 bases, and 11 bases lay between the germline ends. There are 14 residues in the CDR3. Germline V gene lookup returns CDR1 KGHSH and CDR2 LQKENI. The CDR3 reads CASSPEDIHNEQFF. The DNA for the CDR3 is TGTGCCAGCTCACCTGAGGACATACACAATGAGCAGTTCTTC. Full variable domain (missing parts from reference TRBV18 and TRBJ2-1): NAGVMQNPRHLVRRRGQEARLRCSPMKGHSHVYWYRQLPEEGLKFMVYLQKENIIDESGMPKERFSAEFPKEGPSILRIQQVVRGDSAAYFCASSPEDIHNEQFFGPGTRLTVL.

At least ten counts were recorded for this clonotype. The V gene is TRBV20-1, the J gene TRBJ2-3, with D hard to call. V was clipped by 4 bases and J by 2 bases, with 16 bases between them. Germline CDR1 reads DFQATT; CDR2 reads SNEGSKA (reference sequence). CDR3 length: 15 amino acids. CDR3 loop: CSANPLVANTDTQYF. CDR3 DNA: TGCAGTGCTAACCCATTGGTGGCAAACACAGATACGCAGTATTTT.

The gene calls are TRBV20-1 and TRBJ1-5, with 7 bases identical to TRBD1. V trimming: 6 bases; J trimming: 2 bases; junction bases outside the gene matches: 7. CDR1 is DFQATT and CDR2 is SNEGSKA in the germline V gene (reference sequence). The CDR3 has 14 amino acids. CDR3 loop: CSAQPTGGNQPQHF. CDR3 DNA: TGCAGTGCCCAGCCCACAGGGGGCAATCAGCCCCAGCATTTT.

The chain uses TRBV7-9 and TRBJ2-1; tentatively, D is TRBD2 (6 bases). Germline loops: CDR1 SEHNR, CDR2 FQNEAQ (reference sequence). This CDR3 spans 12 amino acids. Trimming took off 5 bases at V and 12 bases at J, with 14 bases between the two ends. In DNA, the CDR3 is TGTGCCAGCAGCAAAGAGGGAGGTGGGCAGTTCTTC. Translating gives CASSKEGGGQFF.

This chain uses TRBV27 with TRBJ2-7; D not resolved. The V gene's germline CDR1 is MNHEY and CDR2 SMNVEV (reference sequence). This CDR3 contains 16 residues. V dropped 1 base and J dropped 3 bases, with 16 bases sitting between them. Here the CDR3 DNA reads TGTGCCAGCAGTTTATACAGTCCGGGCTTGGGCTACGAGCAGTACTTC. The encoded protein is CASSLYSPGLGYEQYF.

This clonotype was counted at least ten times. The rearrangement links TRBV2 to TRBJ1-1; perhaps TRBD1 as D (6 bases). CDR3 length: 14 amino acids. Per germline, CDR1 SNHLY and CDR2 FYNNEI. Trimming stripped 7 bases from V and 4 bases from J, with 16 bases between. The CDR3 sequence is CASTEGGMVTEAFF. CDR3 DNA: TGTGCCAGCACAGAGGGGGGCATGGTCACTGAAGCTTTCTTT.

This clonotype was found a few times. CDR3: CASSAGLFNYGYTF. The CDR3 DNA sequence: TGTGCCAGCAGCGCAGGCCTGTTTAACTATGGCTACACCTTC. The chain links TRBV9 to TRBJ1-2, with D unresolved. The CDR3 totals 14 residues. The germline V gene encodes CDR1 SGDLS and CDR2 YYNGEE. With 3 bases removed from V and 1 base from J, the gap between germline ends came to 10 bases.

About this clonotype itself: This CDR3 fails to terminate in the conserved phenylalanine or tryptophan, so it likely reflects a read error. The CDR3 is CASSEWGRGGYTL. The CDR3, as DNA: TGTGCCAGCAGTGAATGGGGACGGGGAGGCTACACCCTC. The chain uses TRBV25-1 and TRBJ1-2; perhaps TRBD1 as D (5 bases). Germline V gene data show CDR1 as MGHDK and CDR2 as SYGVNS. Deletions cut 1 base from V and 8 bases from J, with 11 bases between. The length of the CDR3 is 13 residues.

As to this clonotype: With a much larger clone just one base away, this may be a read error. The rearrangement uses TRBV11-2 and TRBJ2-7; TRBD2 is a possible D gene (6 bases). The germline CDR1 and CDR2 sequences are SGHAT and FQNNGV. This CDR3 comprises 14 residues. CDR3 bases: TGTACCAGCAGCGTGTCGGAGGGGATCTACGAGCAGTACTTC. Its translation is CTSSVSEGIYEQYF.

The chain has TRBV19 and TRBJ2-1, with TRBD2 matching 11 bases. V lost 0 bases, J lost 9 bases, and 7 bases stayed unmatched. Germline V CDR1 and CDR2: LNHDA, SQIVND (reference sequence). This CDR3 spans 16 amino acids. The CDR3 reads CASSIDWLAGGFEQFF. The CDR3, as DNA: TGTGCCAGTAGTATAGATTGGCTAGCGGGGGGTTTTGAGCAGTTCTTC. Drawing the rest from reference TRBV19 and TRBJ2-1, the complete variable domain is DGGITQSPKYLFRKEGQNVTLSCEQNLNHDAMYWYRQDPGQGLRLIYYSQIVNDFQKGDIAEGYSVSREKKESFPLTVTSAQKNPTAFYLCASSIDWLAGGFEQFFGPGTRLTVL.

The table lists this clonotype with a few counts. The chain employs TRBV27 and TRBJ1-4, with 12 bases lining up with TRBD1. CDR3 length equals 14 residues. Germline V gene sequence: CDR1 MNHEY, CDR2 SMNVEV (reference sequence). The J segment lost 7 bases and the V segment lost 4 bases, leaving 1 base of the junction unmatched. The CDR3 DNA is TGTGCCAGCAGTTCGGGACAGGGGGCTGAAAAACTGTTTTTT. Translation gives CASSSGQGAEKLFF.

The chain recombines TRBV11-1 with TRBJ1-1; D is perhaps TRBD1 (6 bases). V was pared by 2 bases and J by 0 bases, with 28 bases between. The CDR3 consists of 21 residues. Germline CDR1 reads SGHAT; CDR2 reads FQDESV (reference sequence). The CDR3 DNA is TGTGCCAGCAGCTTAAACCTAGGCTTGGTAAGGTCCAAGGGGGTGAACACTGAAGCTTTCTTT. As protein: CASSLNLGLVRSKGVNTEAFF.